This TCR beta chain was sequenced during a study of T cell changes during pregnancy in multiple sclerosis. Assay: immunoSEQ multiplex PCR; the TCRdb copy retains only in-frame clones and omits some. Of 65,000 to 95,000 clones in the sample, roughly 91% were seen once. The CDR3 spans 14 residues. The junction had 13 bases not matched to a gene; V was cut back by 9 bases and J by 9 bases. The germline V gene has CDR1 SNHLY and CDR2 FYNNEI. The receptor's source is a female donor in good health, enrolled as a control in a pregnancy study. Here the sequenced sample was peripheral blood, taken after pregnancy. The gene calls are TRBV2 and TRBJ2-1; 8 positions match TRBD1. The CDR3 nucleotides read TGTGCCAGTGAGCCGGGACAGGCTCGGAGTGAGCAGTTCTTC. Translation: CASEPGQARSEQFF.